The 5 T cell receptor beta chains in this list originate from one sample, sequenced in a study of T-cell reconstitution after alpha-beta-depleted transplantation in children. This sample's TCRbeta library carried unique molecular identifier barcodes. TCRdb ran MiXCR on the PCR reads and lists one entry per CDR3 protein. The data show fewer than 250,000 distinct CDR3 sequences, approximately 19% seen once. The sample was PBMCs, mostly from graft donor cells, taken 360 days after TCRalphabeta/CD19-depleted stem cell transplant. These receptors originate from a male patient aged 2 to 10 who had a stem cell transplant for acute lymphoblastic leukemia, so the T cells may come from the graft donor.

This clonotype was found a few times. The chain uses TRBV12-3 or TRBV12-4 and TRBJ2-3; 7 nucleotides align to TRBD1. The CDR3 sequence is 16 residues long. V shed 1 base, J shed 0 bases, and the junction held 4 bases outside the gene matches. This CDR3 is CASSLDRDSSTDTQYF. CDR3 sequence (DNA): TGTGCCAGCAGTTTAGATAGGGACAGTAGCACAGATACGCAGTATTTT.

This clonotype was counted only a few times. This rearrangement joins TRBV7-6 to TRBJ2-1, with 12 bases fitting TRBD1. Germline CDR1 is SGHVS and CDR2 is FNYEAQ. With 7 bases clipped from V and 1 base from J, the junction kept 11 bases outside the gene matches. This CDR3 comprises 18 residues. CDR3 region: CASTPGTGGGSSYNEQFF. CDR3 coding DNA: TGTGCCAGCACCCCCGGGACAGGGGGCGGGTCATCCTACAATGAGCAGTTCTTC.

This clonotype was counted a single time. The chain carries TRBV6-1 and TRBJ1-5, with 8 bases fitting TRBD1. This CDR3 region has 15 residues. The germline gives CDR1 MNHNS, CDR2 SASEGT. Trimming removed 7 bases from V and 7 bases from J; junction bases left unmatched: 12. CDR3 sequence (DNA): TGTGCCAGCACTGTGAGGTCAGGGGGCAGGCAGCCCCAGCATTTT. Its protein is CASTVRSGGRQPQHF.

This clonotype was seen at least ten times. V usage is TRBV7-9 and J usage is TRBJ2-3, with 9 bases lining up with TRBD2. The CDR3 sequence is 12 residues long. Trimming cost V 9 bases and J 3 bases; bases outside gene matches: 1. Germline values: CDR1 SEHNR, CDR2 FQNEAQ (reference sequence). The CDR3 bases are TGTGCCAGTAGCGGGAGAACAGATACGCAGTATTTT. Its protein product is CASSGRTDTQYF.

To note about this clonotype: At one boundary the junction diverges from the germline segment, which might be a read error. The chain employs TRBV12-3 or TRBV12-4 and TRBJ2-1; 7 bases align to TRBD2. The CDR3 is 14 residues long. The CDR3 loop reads CASSPGTKDNEEFF. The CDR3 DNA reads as TGTGCCAGCAGTCCCGGGACTAAAGACAATGAGGAGTTCTTC.